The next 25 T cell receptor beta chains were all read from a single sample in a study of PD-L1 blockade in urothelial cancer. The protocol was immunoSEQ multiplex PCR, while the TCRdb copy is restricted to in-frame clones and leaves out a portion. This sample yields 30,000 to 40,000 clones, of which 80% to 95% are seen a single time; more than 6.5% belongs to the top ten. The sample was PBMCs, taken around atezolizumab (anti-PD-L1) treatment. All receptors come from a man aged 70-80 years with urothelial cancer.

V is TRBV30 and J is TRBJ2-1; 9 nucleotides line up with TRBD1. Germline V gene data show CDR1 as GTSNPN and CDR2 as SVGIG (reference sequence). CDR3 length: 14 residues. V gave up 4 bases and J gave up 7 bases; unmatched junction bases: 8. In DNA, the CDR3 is TGTGCCTGGACCCTCTCGGACAGGGGTAATGAGCAGTTCTTC. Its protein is CAWTLSDRGNEQFF.

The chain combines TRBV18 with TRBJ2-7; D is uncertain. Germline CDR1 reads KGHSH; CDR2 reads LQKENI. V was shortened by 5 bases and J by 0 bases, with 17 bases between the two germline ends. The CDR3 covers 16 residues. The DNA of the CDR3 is TGTGCCAGCTCATCCGACCTAGTGTTAAGCTCCTACGAGCAGTACTTC. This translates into CASSSDLVLSSYEQYF.

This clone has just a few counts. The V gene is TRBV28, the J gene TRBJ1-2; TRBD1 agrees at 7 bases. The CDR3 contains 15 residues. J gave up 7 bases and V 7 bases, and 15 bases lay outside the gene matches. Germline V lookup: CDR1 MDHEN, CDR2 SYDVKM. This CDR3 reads CASTPPTGTYRGYTF. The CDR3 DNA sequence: TGTGCCAGCACGCCACCGACAGGGACCTATCGTGGCTACACCTTC.

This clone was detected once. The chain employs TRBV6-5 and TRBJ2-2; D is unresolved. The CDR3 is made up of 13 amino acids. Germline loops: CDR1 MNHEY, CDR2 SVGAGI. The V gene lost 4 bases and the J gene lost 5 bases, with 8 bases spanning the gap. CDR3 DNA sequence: TGTGCCAGCAGTTTCAGTGAAACCGGGGAGCTGTTTTTT. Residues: CASSFSETGELFF.

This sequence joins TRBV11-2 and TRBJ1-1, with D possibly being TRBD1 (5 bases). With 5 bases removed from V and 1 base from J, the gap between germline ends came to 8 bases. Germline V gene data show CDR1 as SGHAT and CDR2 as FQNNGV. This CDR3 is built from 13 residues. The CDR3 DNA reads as TGTGCCAGCAGCGCAGGGTCGAACACTGAAGCTTTCTTT. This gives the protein CASSAGSNTEAFF.

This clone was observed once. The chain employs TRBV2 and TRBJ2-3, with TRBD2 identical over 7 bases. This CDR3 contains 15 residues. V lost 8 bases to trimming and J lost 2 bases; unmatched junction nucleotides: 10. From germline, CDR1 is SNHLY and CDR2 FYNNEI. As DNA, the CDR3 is TGTGCCAGCTGCCCCACAGCGGGAATCACAGATACGCAGTATTTT. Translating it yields CASCPTAGITDTQYF.

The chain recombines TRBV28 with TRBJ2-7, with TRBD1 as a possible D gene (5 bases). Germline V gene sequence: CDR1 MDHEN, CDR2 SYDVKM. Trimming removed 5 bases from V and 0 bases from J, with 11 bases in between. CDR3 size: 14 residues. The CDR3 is CASSPPDSSYEQYF. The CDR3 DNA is TGTGCCAGCAGTCCCCCCGACAGCTCCTACGAGCAGTACTTC.

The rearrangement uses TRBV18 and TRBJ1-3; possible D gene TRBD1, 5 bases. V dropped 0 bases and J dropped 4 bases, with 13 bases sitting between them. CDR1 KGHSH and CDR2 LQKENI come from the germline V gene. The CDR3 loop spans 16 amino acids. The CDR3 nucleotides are TGTGCCAGCTCACCACCGAATAGGGGTTCCGGAAACACCATATATTTT. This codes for CASSPPNRGSGNTIYF.

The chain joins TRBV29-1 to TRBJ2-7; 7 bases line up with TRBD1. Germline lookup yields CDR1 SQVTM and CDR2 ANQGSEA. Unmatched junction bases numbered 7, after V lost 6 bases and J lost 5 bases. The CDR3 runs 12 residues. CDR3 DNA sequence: TGCAGCGTCACGACAGGGTACCACGAGCAGTACTTC. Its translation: CSVTTGYHEQYF.

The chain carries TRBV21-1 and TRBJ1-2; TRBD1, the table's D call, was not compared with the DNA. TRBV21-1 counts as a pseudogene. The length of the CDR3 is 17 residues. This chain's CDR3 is CASSKGRTGVRVDGYTF. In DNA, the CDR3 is TGTGCCAGCAGCAAAGGAAGAACCGGTGTCAGGGTTGACGGCTACACCTTC.

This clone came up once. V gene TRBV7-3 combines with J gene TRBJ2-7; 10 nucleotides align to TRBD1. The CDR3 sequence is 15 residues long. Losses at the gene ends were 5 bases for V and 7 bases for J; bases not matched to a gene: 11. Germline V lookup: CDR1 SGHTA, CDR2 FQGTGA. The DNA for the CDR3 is TGTGCCAGCAGCACCGGGACAGGGGCTGTAGGGGAGCAGTACTTC. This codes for CASSTGTGAVGEQYF. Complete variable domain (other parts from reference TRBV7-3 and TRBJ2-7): GAGVSQTPSNKVTEKGKYVELRCDPISGHTALYWYRQSLGQGPEFLIYFQGTGAADDSGLPNDRFFAVRPEGSVSTLKIQRTERGDSAVYLCASSTGTGAVGEQYFGPGTRLTVT.

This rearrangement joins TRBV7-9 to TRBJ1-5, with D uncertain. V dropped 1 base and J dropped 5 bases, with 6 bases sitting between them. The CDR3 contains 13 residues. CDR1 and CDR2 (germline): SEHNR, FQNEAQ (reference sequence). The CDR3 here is CASSLGSDQPQHF. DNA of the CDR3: TGTGCCAGCAGCTTAGGGTCAGATCAGCCCCAGCATTTT.

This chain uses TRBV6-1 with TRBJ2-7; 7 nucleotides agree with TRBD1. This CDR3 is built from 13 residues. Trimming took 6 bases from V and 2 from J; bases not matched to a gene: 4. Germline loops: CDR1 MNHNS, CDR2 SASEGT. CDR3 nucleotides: TGTGCCAGCAGGGGGGACAGTACCTACGAGCAGTACTTC. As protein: CASRGDSTYEQYF.

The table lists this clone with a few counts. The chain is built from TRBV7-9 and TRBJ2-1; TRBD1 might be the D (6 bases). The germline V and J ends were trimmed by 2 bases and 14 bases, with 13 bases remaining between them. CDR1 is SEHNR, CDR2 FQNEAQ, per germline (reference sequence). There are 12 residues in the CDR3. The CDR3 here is CASSLTGQREFF. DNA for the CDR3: TGTGCCAGCAGCTTAACGGGACAAAGGGAGTTCTTC.

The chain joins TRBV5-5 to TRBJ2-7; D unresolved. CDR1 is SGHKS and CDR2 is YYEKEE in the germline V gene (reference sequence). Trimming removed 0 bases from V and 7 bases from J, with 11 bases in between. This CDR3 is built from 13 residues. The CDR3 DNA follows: TGTGCCAGCAGCTTGGCCGGCATCGGGGAGCAGTACTTC. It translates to CASSLAGIGEQYF.

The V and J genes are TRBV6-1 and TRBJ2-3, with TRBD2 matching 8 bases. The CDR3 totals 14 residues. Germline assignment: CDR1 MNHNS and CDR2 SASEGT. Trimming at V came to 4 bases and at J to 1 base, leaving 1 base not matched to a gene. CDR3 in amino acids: CASSAGGGTDTQYF. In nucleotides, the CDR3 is TGTGCCAGCAGTGCCGGGGGGGGCACAGATACGCAGTATTTT.

CDR3 DNA: TGTGCCAGCGGTGTAACAGAAGAGACCCAGTACTTC. It specifies CASGVTEETQYF. The rearrangement uses TRBV6-6 and TRBJ2-5; D is uncertain. The CDR3 extends over 12 amino acids. V lost 8 bases and J lost 3, with 10 bases in between. The germline gives CDR1 MNHNY, CDR2 SVGAGI (reference sequence).

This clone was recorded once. CDR3 bases: TGTGCCAGCAGCGTAGCTACAGGCCCCGAAGCTTTCTTT. Translation gives CASSVATGPEAFF. The rearrangement uses TRBV9 and TRBJ1-1; TRBD1 might be the D (5 bases). The CDR3 totals 13 residues. Trimming shortened V by 0 bases and J by 8 bases, and 11 bases separated the two germline ends. Germline V lookup: CDR1 SGDLS, CDR2 YYNGEE.

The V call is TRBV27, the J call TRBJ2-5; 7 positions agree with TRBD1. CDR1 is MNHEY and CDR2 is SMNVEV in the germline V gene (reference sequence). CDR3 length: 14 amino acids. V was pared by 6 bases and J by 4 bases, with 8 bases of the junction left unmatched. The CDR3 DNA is TGTGCCAGCAGACTACTGGGACAGACAGAGACCCAGTACTTC. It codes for CASRLLGQTETQYF.

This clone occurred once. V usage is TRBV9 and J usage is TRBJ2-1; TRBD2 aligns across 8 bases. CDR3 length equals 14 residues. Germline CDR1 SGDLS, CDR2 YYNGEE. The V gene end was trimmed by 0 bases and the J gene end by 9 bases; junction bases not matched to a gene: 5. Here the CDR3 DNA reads TGTGCCAGCAGCGTAGGATCTAGCGGGCTTGAGCAGTTCTTC. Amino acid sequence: CASSVGSSGLEQFF. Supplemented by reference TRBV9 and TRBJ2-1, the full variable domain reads DSGVTQTPKHLITATGQRVTLRCSPRSGDLSVYWYQQSLDQGLQFLIQYYNGEERAKGNILERFSAQQFPDLHSELNLSSLELGDSALYFCASSVGSSGLEQFFGPGTRLTVL.

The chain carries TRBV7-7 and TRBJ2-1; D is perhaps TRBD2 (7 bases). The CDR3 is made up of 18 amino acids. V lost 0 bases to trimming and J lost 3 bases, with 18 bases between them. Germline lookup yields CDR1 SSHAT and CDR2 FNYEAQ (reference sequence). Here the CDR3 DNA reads TGTGCCAGCAGCTTAGCGCGGTCCACCGGGGGGCACTACAATGAGCAGTTCTTC. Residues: CASSLARSTGGHYNEQFF.

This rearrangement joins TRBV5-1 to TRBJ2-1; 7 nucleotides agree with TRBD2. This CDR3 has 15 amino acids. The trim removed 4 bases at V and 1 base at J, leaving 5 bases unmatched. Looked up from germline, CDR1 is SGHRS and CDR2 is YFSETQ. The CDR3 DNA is TGCGCCAGCAGCGCCTCTAGCGGTTCCTACAATGAGCAGTTCTTC. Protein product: CASSASSGSYNEQFF.

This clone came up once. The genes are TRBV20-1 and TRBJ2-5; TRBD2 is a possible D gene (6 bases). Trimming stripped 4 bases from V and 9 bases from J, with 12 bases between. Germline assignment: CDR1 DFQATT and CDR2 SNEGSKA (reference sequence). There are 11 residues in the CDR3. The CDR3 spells CSANPKRAQYF. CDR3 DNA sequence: TGCAGTGCTAACCCCAAGCGGGCCCAGTACTTC.

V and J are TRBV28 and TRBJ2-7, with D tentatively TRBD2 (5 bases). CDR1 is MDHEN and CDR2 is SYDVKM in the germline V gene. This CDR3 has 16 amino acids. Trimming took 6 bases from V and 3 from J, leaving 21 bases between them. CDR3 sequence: CASRLSGSLRLYEQYF. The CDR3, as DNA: TGTGCCAGCAGGCTCTCGGGGTCCCTCAGGCTCTACGAGCAGTACTTC.

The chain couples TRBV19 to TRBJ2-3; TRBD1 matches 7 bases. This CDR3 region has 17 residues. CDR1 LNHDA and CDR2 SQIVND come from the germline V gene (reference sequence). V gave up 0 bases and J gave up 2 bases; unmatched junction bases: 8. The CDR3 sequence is CASSIEGTGTVTDTQYF. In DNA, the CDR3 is TGTGCCAGTAGTATAGAGGGGACCGGGACAGTCACAGATACGCAGTATTTT. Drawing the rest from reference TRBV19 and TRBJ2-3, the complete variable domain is DGGITQSPKYLFRKEGQNVTLSCEQNLNHDAMYWYRQDPGQGLRLIYYSQIVNDFQKGDIAEGYSVSREKKESFPLTVTSAQKNPTAFYLCASSIEGTGTVTDTQYFGPGTRLTVL.